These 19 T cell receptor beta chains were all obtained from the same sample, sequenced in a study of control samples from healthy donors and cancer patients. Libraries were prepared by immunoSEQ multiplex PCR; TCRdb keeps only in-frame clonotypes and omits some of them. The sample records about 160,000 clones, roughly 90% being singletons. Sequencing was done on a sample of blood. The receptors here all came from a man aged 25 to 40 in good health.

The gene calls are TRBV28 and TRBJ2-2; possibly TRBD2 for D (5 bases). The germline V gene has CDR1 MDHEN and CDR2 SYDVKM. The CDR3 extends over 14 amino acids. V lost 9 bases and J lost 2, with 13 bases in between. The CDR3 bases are TGTGCCAGTCGTCTGGGGAGTAACACCGGGGAGCTGTTTTTT. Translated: CASRLGSNTGELFF.

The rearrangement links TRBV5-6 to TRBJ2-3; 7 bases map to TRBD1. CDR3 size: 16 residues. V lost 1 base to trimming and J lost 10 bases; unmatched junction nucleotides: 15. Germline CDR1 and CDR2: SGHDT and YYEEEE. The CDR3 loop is CASSLFGTEYSRPQYF. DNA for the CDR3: TGTGCCAGCAGCTTGTTCGGGACAGAATATTCGCGGCCGCAGTATTTT. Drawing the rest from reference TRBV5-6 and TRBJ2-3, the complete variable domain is DAGVTQSPTHLIKTRGQQVTLRCSPKSGHDTVSWYQQALGQGPQFIFQYYEEEERQRGNFPDRFSGHQFPNYSSELNVNALLLGDSALYLCASSLFGTEYSRPQYFGPGTRLTVL.

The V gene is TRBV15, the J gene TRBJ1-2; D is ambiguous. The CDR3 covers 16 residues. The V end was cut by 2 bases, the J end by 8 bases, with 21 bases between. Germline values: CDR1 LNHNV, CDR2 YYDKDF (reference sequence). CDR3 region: CATSRNTVMVNGGYTF. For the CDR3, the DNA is TGTGCCACCAGCAGAAATACTGTGATGGTAAACGGCGGCTACACCTTC.

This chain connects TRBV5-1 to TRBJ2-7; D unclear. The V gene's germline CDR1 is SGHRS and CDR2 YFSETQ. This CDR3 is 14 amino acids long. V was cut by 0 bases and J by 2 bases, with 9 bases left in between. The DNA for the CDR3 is TGCGCCAGCAGCTTGGACGAGCCGCCCTACGAGCAGTACTTC. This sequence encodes CASSLDEPPYEQYF.

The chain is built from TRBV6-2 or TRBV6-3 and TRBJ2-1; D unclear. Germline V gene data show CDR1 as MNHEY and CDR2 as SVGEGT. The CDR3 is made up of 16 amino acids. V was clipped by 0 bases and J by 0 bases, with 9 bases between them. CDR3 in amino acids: CASSYSIFSSYNEQFF. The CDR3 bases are TGTGCCAGCAGTTACTCGATTTTCAGCTCCTACAATGAGCAGTTCTTC.

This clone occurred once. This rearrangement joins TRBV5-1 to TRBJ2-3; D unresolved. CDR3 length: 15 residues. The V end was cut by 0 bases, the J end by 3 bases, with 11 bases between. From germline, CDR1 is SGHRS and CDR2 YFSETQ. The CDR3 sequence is CASSLDIGNTDTQYF. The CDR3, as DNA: TGCGCCAGCAGCTTGGATATAGGGAATACAGATACGCAGTATTTT. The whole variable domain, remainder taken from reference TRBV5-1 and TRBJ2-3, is KAGVTQTPRYLIKTRGQQVTLSCSPISGHRSVSWYQQTPGQGLQFLFEYFSETQRNKGNFPGRFSGRQFSNSRSEMNVSTLELGDSALYLCASSLDIGNTDTQYFGPGTRLTVL.

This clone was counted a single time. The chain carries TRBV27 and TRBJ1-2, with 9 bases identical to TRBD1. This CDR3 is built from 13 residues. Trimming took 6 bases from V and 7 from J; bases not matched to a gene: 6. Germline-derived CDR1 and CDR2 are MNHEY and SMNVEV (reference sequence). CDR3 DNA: TGTGCCAGCAGACAGGGACAGGGTAGTGGCTACACCTTC. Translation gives CASRQGQGSGYTF.

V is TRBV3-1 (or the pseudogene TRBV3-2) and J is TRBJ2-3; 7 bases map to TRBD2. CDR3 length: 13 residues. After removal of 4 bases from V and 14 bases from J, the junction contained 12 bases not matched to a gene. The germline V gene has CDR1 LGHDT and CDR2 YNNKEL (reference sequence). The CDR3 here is CASSLEGRTRWYF. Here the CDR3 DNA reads TGTGCCAGCAGCCTAGAAGGGCGGACTAGGTGGTATTTT.

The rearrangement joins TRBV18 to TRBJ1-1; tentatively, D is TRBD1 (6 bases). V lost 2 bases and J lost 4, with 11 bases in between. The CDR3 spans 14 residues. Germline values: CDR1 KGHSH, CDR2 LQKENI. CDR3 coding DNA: TGTGCCAGCTCACCAGGGAGGGGGGGCACTGAAGCTTTCTTT. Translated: CASSPGRGGTEAFF.

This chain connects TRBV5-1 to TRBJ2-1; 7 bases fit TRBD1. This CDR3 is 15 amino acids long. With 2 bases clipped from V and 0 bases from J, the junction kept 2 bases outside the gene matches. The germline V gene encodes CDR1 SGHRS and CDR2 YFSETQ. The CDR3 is CASSLNRGSYNEQFF. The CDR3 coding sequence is TGCGCCAGCAGCTTAAACAGGGGCTCCTACAATGAGCAGTTCTTC.

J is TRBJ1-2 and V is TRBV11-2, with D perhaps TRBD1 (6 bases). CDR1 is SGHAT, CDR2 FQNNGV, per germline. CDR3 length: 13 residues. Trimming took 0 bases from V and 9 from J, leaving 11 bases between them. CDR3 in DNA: TGTGCCAGCAGCTTAGATCAGGGGAGGAGCTACACCTTC. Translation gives CASSLDQGRSYTF.

CDR3 region: CASSFRVPGSPLHF. Written as DNA, the CDR3 is TGTGCCAGCAGCTTCCGGGTCCCGGGGTCACCCCTCCACTTT. J is TRBJ1-6 and V is TRBV3-1 (or the pseudogene TRBV3-2); D is uncertain. CDR1 is LGHDT, CDR2 YNNKEL, per germline (reference sequence). V dropped 5 bases and J dropped 10 bases, with 15 bases sitting between them. The CDR3 extends over 14 amino acids.

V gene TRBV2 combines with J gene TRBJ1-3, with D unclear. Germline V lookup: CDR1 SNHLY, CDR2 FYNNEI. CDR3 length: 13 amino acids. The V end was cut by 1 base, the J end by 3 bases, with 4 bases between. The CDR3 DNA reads TGTGCCAGCAGTGAAGGTCTTGGAAACACCATATATTTT. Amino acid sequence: CASSEGLGNTIYF. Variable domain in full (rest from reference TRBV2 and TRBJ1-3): EPEVTQTPSHQVTQMGQEVILRCVPISNHLYFYWYRQILGQKVEFLVSFYNNEISEKSEIFDDQFSVERPDGSNFTLKIRSTKLEDSAMYFCASSEGLGNTIYFGEGSWLTVV.

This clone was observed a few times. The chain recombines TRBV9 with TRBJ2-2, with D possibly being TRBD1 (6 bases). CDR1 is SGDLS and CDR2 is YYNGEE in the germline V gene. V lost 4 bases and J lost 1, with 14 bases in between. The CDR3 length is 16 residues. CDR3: CASSPRTARNTGELFF. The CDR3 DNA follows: TGTGCCAGCAGCCCACGGACAGCCAGGAACACCGGGGAGCTGTTTTTT. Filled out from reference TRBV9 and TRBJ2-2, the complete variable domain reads DSGVTQTPKHLITATGQRVTLRCSPRSGDLSVYWYQQSLDQGLQFLIQYYNGEERAKGNILERFSAQQFPDLHSELNLSSLELGDSALYFCASSPRTARNTGELFFGEGSRLTVL.

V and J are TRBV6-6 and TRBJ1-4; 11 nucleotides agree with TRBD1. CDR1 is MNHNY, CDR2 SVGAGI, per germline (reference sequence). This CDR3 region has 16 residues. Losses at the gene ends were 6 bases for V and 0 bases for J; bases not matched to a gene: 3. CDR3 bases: TGTGCCAGCAGCTGGGACAGGGGGGCAACTAATGAAAAACTGTTTTTT. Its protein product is CASSWDRGATNEKLFF.

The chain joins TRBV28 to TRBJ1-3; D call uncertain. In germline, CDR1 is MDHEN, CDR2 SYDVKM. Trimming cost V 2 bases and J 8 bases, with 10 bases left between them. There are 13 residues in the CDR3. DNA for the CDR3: TGTGCCAGCAGTTTAGCCCTTGGGGACACCATATATTTT. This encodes CASSLALGDTIYF.

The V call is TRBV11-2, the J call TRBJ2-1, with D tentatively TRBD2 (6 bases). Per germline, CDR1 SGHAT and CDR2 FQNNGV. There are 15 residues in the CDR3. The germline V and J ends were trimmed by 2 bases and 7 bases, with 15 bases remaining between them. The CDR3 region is CASSLSTSLGNEQFF. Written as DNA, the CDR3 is TGTGCCAGCAGCTTATCGACTAGTCTGGGTAATGAGCAGTTCTTC.

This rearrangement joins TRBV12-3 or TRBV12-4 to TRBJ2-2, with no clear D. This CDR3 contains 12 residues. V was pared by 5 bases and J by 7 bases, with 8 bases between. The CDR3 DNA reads TGTGCCAGCAGTCCGATTAACGGGGAGCTGTTTTTT. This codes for CASSPINGELFF.

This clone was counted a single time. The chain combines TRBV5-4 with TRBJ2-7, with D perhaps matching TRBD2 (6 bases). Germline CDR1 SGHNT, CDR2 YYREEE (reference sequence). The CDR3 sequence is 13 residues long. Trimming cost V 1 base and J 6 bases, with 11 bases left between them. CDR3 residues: CASSLRQGGEQYF. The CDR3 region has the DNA TGTGCCAGCAGCTTGAGGCAGGGAGGCGAGCAGTACTTC.